These 5 T cell receptor beta chains were all obtained from the same sample, sequenced in a study of somatic mutations in cytotoxic T cells in rheumatoid arthritis. This table comes from immunoSEQ multiplex PCR, and its TCRdb copy is limited to in-frame clones, with some not included. The sample records approximately 6,700 clones, roughly 70% being singletons. The sequencing input was CD8+ T cells sorted from blood. Receptors were obtained from a man aged 35-49 years in good health.

The chain carries TRBV7-6 and TRBJ1-5; TRBD1 matches at 8 bases. The CDR3 is 15 residues long. Germline CDR1 SGHVS, CDR2 FNYEAQ. Trimming cost V 5 bases and J 1 base; bases outside gene matches: 4. The CDR3 reads CASSPWTGSNQPQHF. The CDR3 region has the DNA TGTGCCAGCAGCCCCTGGACAGGGAGCAATCAGCCCCAGCATTTT.

The chain joins TRBV7-2 to TRBJ2-3; 8 positions match TRBD2. The J segment lost 2 bases and the V segment lost 1 base, leaving 11 bases of the junction unmatched. The CDR3 has 18 amino acids. The V gene's germline CDR1 is SGHTA and CDR2 FQGNSA. The CDR3 coding sequence is TGTGCCAGCAGCTTAGGACTCGGGGGGGGAAGCTACACAGATACGCAGTATTTT. As protein: CASSLGLGGGSYTDTQYF. Full variable domain (rest looked up from reference TRBV7-2 and TRBJ2-3): GAGVSQSPSNKVTEKGKDVELRCDPISGHTALYWYRQSLGQGLEFLIYFQGNSAPDKSGLPSDRFSAERTGGSVSTLTIQRTQQEDSAVYLCASSLGLGGGSYTDTQYFGPGTRLTVL.

V is TRBV7-2 and J is TRBJ2-3; D is possibly TRBD2 (6 bases). The CDR3 extends over 16 amino acids. The germline CDR1 and CDR2 sequences are SGHTA and FQGNSA. The ends were cut back, 7 bases at V and 0 bases at J, with 17 bases in the middle. The CDR3 nucleotides are TGTGCCAGCAACCCCCTTTCCAGCGGGAGCACAGATACGCAGTATTTT. Protein sequence: CASNPLSSGSTDTQYF. Supplemented by reference TRBV7-2 and TRBJ2-3, the full variable domain reads GAGVSQSPSNKVTEKGKDVELRCDPISGHTALYWYRQSLGQGLEFLIYFQGNSAPDKSGLPSDRFSAERTGGSVSTLTIQRTQQEDSAVYLCASNPLSSGSTDTQYFGPGTRLTVL.

J is TRBJ2-5 and V is TRBV13; possibly TRBD2 for D (6 bases). Germline CDR1 and CDR2: PRHDT and FYEKMQ (reference sequence). The length of the CDR3 is 14 residues. V was cut by 5 bases and J by 4 bases, with 14 bases left in between. The CDR3 DNA is TGTGCCAGCAGCCGGTGGATGGGGGGAGAGACCCAGTACTTC. Amino acid sequence: CASSRWMGGETQYF.

V is TRBV25-1 and J is TRBJ2-1; tentatively, D is TRBD2 (5 bases). Germline V CDR1 and CDR2: MGHDK, SYGVNS. V was shortened by 4 bases and J by 8 bases, with 12 bases between the two germline ends. The CDR3 has 13 residues. The CDR3 sequence: CASSASRADEQFF. The CDR3, as DNA: TGTGCCAGCAGTGCCTCGCGGGCTGATGAGCAGTTCTTC.